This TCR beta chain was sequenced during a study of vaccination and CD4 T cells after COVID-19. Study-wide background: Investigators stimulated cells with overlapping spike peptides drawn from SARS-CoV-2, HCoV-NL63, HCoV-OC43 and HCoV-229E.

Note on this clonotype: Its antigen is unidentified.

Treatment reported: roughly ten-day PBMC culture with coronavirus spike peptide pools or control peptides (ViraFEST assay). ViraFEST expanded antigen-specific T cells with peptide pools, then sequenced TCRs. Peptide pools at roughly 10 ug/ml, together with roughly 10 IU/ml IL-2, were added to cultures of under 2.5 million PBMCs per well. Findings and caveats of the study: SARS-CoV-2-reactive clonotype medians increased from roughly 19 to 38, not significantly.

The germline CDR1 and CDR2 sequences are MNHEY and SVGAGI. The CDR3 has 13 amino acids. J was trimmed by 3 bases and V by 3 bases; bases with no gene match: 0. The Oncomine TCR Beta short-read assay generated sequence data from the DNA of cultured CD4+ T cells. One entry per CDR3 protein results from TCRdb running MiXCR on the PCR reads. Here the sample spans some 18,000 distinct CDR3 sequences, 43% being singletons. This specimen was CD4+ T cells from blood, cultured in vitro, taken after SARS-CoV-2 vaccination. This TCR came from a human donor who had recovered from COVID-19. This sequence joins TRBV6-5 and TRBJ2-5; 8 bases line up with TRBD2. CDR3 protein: CASSYSGKETQYF. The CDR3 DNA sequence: TGTGCCAGCAGTTATAGCGGGAAAGAGACCCAGTACTTC.